These 25 T cell receptor beta chains share one sample of origin, sequenced in a study of blood T cell repertoires in COVID-19. The method was immunoSEQ multiplex PCR; TCRdb's version includes in-frame clones alone and lacks a portion of them. The profile covers under 450,000 clones, with more than 85% appearing a single time and 3% taken by the ten largest. Sequencing was performed on PBMCs or T cells enriched from blood (not recorded which). These receptor sequences come from a woman younger than 45 who had recovered from COVID-19.

This chain connects TRBV6-1 to TRBJ1-1, with unresolved D. The germline gives CDR1 MNHNS, CDR2 SASEGT. V gave up 3 bases and J gave up 0 bases, with 5 bases separating them. The CDR3 is 13 residues long. In nucleotides, the CDR3 is TGTGCCAGCAGTGAGCACATGAACACTGAAGCTTTCTTT. Protein product: CASSEHMNTEAFF.

This chain joins TRBV2 and TRBJ2-2; 11 nucleotides match TRBD1. CDR3 length equals 17 residues. The V gene's germline CDR1 is SNHLY and CDR2 FYNNEI. Losses at the gene ends were 6 bases for V and 3 bases for J; bases not matched to a gene: 9. The CDR3 loop reads CASRIYWGQGDTGELFF. As DNA, the CDR3 is TGTGCCAGCAGGATTTACTGGGGACAGGGGGACACCGGGGAGCTGTTTTTT.

The V gene is TRBV4-2, the J gene TRBJ1-1, with no clear D. V was clipped by 0 bases and J by 5 bases, with 7 bases between them. Per the germline V gene, CDR1 is LGHNA and CDR2 is YNFKEQ. The CDR3 has 13 amino acids. CDR3: CASSQERRTEAFF. CDR3 nucleotide sequence: TGTGCCAGCAGCCAAGAGCGGCGGACTGAAGCTTTCTTT.

V gene TRBV6-4 combines with J gene TRBJ1-5; tentatively, D is TRBD1 (6 bases). Deletions cut 4 bases from V and 4 bases from J, with 8 bases between. Germline V gene data show CDR1 as MRHNA and CDR2 as SNTAGT. The CDR3 contains 13 residues. This CDR3 reads CASSAGANQPQHF. As DNA, the CDR3 is TGTGCCAGCAGTGCAGGGGCGAATCAGCCCCAGCATTTT.

This rearrangement joins TRBV6-4 to TRBJ2-1; 10 bases agree with TRBD1. V shed 4 bases, J shed 4 bases, and the junction held 7 bases outside the gene matches. This CDR3 comprises 16 residues. CDR1 and CDR2 (germline): MRHNA, SNTAGT. CDR3: CASSARPGQGYNEQFF. CDR3 nucleotide sequence: TGTGCCAGCAGTGCCAGACCGGGACAGGGGTACAATGAGCAGTTCTTC.

The chain combines TRBV7-9 with TRBJ1-6; 7 bases agree with TRBD1. This CDR3 comprises 15 residues. The germline CDR1 and CDR2 sequences are SEHNR and FQNEAQ (reference sequence). Trimming cost V 5 bases and J 7 bases; bases outside gene matches: 8. CDR3 sequence reads: CASSAGTDSNSPLHF. In DNA, the CDR3 is TGTGCCAGCAGCGCGGGGACAGACTCCAATTCACCCCTCCACTTT.

Notes on this clone: Other DNA sequences of this sample code for an identical CDR3. The chain uses TRBV27 and TRBJ1-5; a possible D gene is TRBD1 (6 bases). Germline CDR1 is MNHEY and CDR2 is SMNVEV (reference sequence). This CDR3 has 12 amino acids. Trimming left V 6 bases short and J 4 bases short, with 7 bases between. The CDR3 coding sequence is TGTGCCAGCAGGCAGGGGAATCAGCCCCAGCATTTT. Translation gives CASRQGNQPQHF.

This clone showed up just once. The rearrangement uses TRBV5-5 and TRBJ2-7; no clear D. Trimming removed 4 bases from V and 4 bases from J, with 6 bases in between. The CDR3 contains 11 residues. Germline V lookup: CDR1 SGHKS, CDR2 YYEKEE (reference sequence). CDR3: CASSRHYEQYF. The DNA for the CDR3 is TGTGCCAGCAGCCGACATTACGAGCAGTACTTC.

The rearrangement uses TRBV7-8 and TRBJ2-7; TRBD1 aligns across 8 bases. The germline CDR1 and CDR2 sequences are SGHVS and FQNEAQ. V lost 5 bases and J lost 4; bases outside the gene matches: 1. The CDR3 consists of 12 residues. CDR3 region: CASSRTGYEQYF. The CDR3 region has the DNA TGTGCCAGCAGCCGGACAGGGTACGAGCAGTACTTC.

This clone appeared a few times. The CDR3, as DNA: TGTGCCAGCAGCTTCCTGGGTCAGGACCAAGAGACCCAGTACTTC. Translation gives CASSFLGQDQETQYF. J is TRBJ2-5 and V is TRBV5-5; D uncertain. V dropped 2 bases and J dropped 0 bases, with 11 bases sitting between them. The germline gives CDR1 SGHKS, CDR2 YYEKEE (reference sequence). This CDR3 contains 15 residues.

This clone was counted between two and nine times. The CDR3 sequence: CASSQETSGLTSWEQFF. As DNA, the CDR3 is TGTGCCAGCAGCCAAGAGACTAGCGGGCTTACCTCCTGGGAGCAGTTCTTC. The J gene is TRBJ2-1, the V gene TRBV4-2; 10 bases agree with TRBD2. From germline, CDR1 is LGHNA and CDR2 YNFKEQ. The CDR3 extends over 17 amino acids. V lost 0 bases and J lost 10; bases outside the gene matches: 12.

The genes are TRBV18 and TRBJ1-5; D uncertain. From germline, CDR1 is KGHSH and CDR2 LQKENI. The germline V and J ends were trimmed by 2 bases and 3 bases, with 11 bases remaining between them. The CDR3 is made up of 15 amino acids. In nucleotides, the CDR3 is TGTGCCAGCTCACCATTCGAGGTAATCAATCAGCCCCAGCATTTT. It specifies CASSPFEVINQPQHF.

J is TRBJ1-6 and V is TRBV28; D is possibly TRBD1 (6 bases). Germline V gives CDR1 MDHEN, CDR2 SYDVKM. This CDR3 contains 13 residues. Trimming cost V 2 bases and J 10 bases, with 9 bases left between them. The CDR3 DNA is TGTGCCAGCAGTTTAAACAGGGAGTCACCCCTCCACTTT. Its protein is CASSLNRESPLHF.

The sample holds one count of this clone. Here the CDR3 DNA reads TGTGCCAGTAGTATCCAGGTCAACCTGAACACCGGGGAGCTGTTTTTT. It codes for CASSIQVNLNTGELFF. This chain links TRBV19 with TRBJ2-2; no clear D. The CDR3 covers 16 residues. Trimming cost V 3 bases and J 1 base, with 12 bases left between them. The germline gives CDR1 LNHDA, CDR2 SQIVND (reference sequence). Drawing the rest from reference TRBV19 and TRBJ2-2, the complete variable domain is DGGITQSPKYLFRKEGQNVTLSCEQNLNHDAMYWYRQDPGQGLRLIYYSQIVNDFQKGDIAEGYSVSREKKESFPLTVTSAQKNPTAFYLCASSIQVNLNTGELFFGEGSRLTVL.

The chain links TRBV7-2 to TRBJ2-1; 10 bases align to TRBD2. Germline V lookup: CDR1 SGHTA, CDR2 FQGNSA. The CDR3 sequence is 15 residues long. With 5 bases clipped from V and 5 bases from J, the junction kept 6 bases outside the gene matches. This chain's CDR3 is CASSLWTSGNNEQFF. CDR3 in DNA: TGTGCCAGCAGCCTTTGGACTAGCGGAAACAATGAGCAGTTCTTC.

This chain connects TRBV5-1 to TRBJ2-7; weak D call: TRBD2 (5 bases). The CDR3 runs 15 residues. Trimming shortened V by 0 bases and J by 7 bases, and 17 bases separated the two germline ends. Per germline, CDR1 SGHRS and CDR2 YFSETQ. CDR3 DNA sequence: TGCGCCAGCAGCTTGGCACCCTCCGGACCGGGAGAGCAGTACTTC. Translation: CASSLAPSGPGEQYF. Full variable domain (remainder filled in from reference TRBV5-1 and TRBJ2-7): KAGVTQTPRYLIKTRGQQVTLSCSPISGHRSVSWYQQTPGQGLQFLFEYFSETQRNKGNFPGRFSGRQFSNSRSEMNVSTLELGDSALYLCASSLAPSGPGEQYFGPGTRLTVT.

This sequence joins TRBV4-1 and TRBJ2-2, with D tentatively TRBD2 (5 bases). The CDR3 length is 15 residues. With 4 bases removed from V and 7 bases from J, the gap between germline ends came to 16 bases. The V gene's germline CDR1 is MGHRA and CDR2 YSYEKL. The DNA for the CDR3 is TGCGCCAGCAGCCCCGGACGAACCGGAGGCGGGGAGCTGTTTTTT. This sequence encodes CASSPGRTGGGELFF.

V and J are TRBV7-9 and TRBJ1-1; tentatively, D is TRBD1 (6 bases). The germline V and J ends were trimmed by 3 bases and 0 bases, with 8 bases remaining between them. CDR3 length equals 14 residues. The germline V gene has CDR1 SEHNR and CDR2 FQNEAQ (reference sequence). In DNA, the CDR3 is TGTGCCAGCAGCTTGGACAGCATGAACACTGAAGCTTTCTTT. Residues: CASSLDSMNTEAFF.

V gene TRBV27 combines with J gene TRBJ2-7, with D tentatively TRBD1 (5 bases). The CDR3 is 15 residues long. With 4 bases removed from V and 4 bases from J, the gap between germline ends came to 17 bases. CDR1 is MNHEY and CDR2 is SMNVEV in the germline V gene (reference sequence). CDR3 residues: CASSSLGAKNYEQYF. The CDR3 bases are TGTGCCAGCAGTTCTCTAGGGGCGAAGAATTACGAGCAGTACTTC.

The rearrangement links TRBV21-1 to TRBJ1-3; TRBD1 is the table's D call, not checked against the DNA. TRBV21-1 corresponds to a pseudogene. This CDR3 has 16 residues. The CDR3 nucleotides read TGTGCCAGCAGCAAAGCGCCTGGCCACTCTGGAAACACCATATATTTT. Protein sequence: CASSKAPGHSGNTIYF.

Only a few counts were recorded for this clone. The chain joins TRBV20-1 to TRBJ1-5, with D maybe TRBD1 (6 bases). The CDR3 is made up of 15 amino acids. V dropped 3 bases and J dropped 0 bases, with 12 bases sitting between them. Germline CDR1 is DFQATT and CDR2 is SNEGSKA (reference sequence). The CDR3 here is CSASEDSYSNQPQHF. The DNA of the CDR3 is TGCAGTGCTAGTGAGGACAGCTATAGCAATCAGCCCCAGCATTTT.

The rearrangement links TRBV18 to TRBJ1-2, with unresolved D. The germline V gene encodes CDR1 KGHSH and CDR2 LQKENI. CDR3 size: 15 residues. V lost 3 bases to trimming and J lost 8 bases, with 19 bases between them. The CDR3 protein is CASSPFEEGSRGYTF. The CDR3 DNA is TGTGCCAGCTCACCGTTTGAGGAGGGATCACGGGGCTACACCTTC.

The chain recombines TRBV28 with TRBJ2-1, with 13 positions matching TRBD2. The CDR3 extends over 14 amino acids. V was clipped by 5 bases and J by 10 bases; unmatched bases: 5. From germline, CDR1 is MDHEN and CDR2 SYDVKM. CDR3 sequence reads: CASSKPGLAGEQFF. Written as DNA, the CDR3 is TGTGCCAGCAGTAAACCGGGACTAGCGGGAGAGCAGTTCTTC.

This chain links TRBV5-1 with TRBJ1-1, with D unclear. Germline lookup yields CDR1 SGHRS and CDR2 YFSETQ. Trimming removed 3 bases from V and 4 bases from J, with 13 bases in between. CDR3 size: 14 residues. CDR3 sequence: CASSYEGRFTEAFF. DNA of the CDR3: TGCGCCAGCAGCTATGAGGGCCGATTCACTGAAGCTTTCTTT.

This clone was picked up one time. The gene calls are TRBV28 and TRBJ2-2; tentatively, D is TRBD1 (6 bases). This CDR3 contains 14 residues. In germline, CDR1 is MDHEN, CDR2 SYDVKM. The V end lost 2 bases, the J end lost 7 bases, and 11 bases lay between the germline ends. The CDR3: CASSLQGMGGELFF. Here the CDR3 DNA reads TGTGCCAGCAGTTTACAGGGGATGGGCGGGGAGCTGTTTTTT.